These T cell receptor beta chains were read from a single sample in a study of cytomegalovirus exposure and HLA in healthy donors. Data came from immunoSEQ multiplex PCR; TCRdb stores just in-frame clones and leaves some out. The table records 20,000 to 25,000 clones, around 77% of them present only once. Sequencing was performed on PBMCs. The receptors here all came from a man between 60 and 75 years old in good health and CMV-seronegative. The conserved cysteine and the conserved F or W are not part of the CDR3 here. The order of the fields is CDR3 protein, J gene, V gene.

CDR3 protein: ASSLSQASSYEQY; J gene: TRBJ2-7; V gene: TRBV6-6
CDR3 protein: ASSPDRGAYEQY; J gene: TRBJ2-7; V gene: TRBV2
CDR3 protein: ASSPTGAGRYEQY; J gene: -; V gene: TRBV5-4
CDR3 protein: ASSAGGNEQY; J gene: TRBJ2-7; V gene: TRBV19
CDR3 protein: ASSFYGQGWNSPLH; J gene: TRBJ1-6; V gene: TRBV7-8
CDR3 protein: ASSLGGPREPQH; J gene: TRBJ1-5; V gene: TRBV7-9
CDR3 protein: ASSLPGRGREQY; J gene: TRBJ2-7; V gene: TRBV4-1
CDR3 protein: ASGHPYETQY; J gene: TRBJ2-5; V gene: TRBV11-1
CDR3 protein: ASSPQGVRQTQY; J gene: TRBJ2-5; V gene: TRBV18
CDR3 protein: ASVHRGRGTEAF; J gene: TRBJ1-1; V gene: TRBV18
CDR3 protein: ASSLERGIGEQY; J gene: TRBJ2-7; V gene: TRBV7-8
CDR3 protein: ASLGTGGNEKLF; J gene: TRBJ1-4; V gene: TRBV6-6
CDR3 protein: ASSPADRGEETQY; J gene: TRBJ2-5; V gene: TRBV5-4
CDR3 protein: ASSYSFASVGEKLF; J gene: TRBJ1-4; V gene: TRBV6-5
CDR3 protein: ASSITGPTEAF; J gene: TRBJ1-1; V gene: TRBV19
CDR3 protein: ASRETTSGGFYEQY; J gene: TRBJ2-7; V gene: TRBV2
CDR3 protein: ASSLTPADTQY; J gene: TRBJ2-3; V gene: TRBV27
CDR3 protein: SVERDRGNTEAF; J gene: TRBJ1-1; V gene: TRBV29-1
CDR3 protein: AISDAGYTQY; J gene: TRBJ2-3; V gene: TRBV10-3
CDR3 protein: ASSEASPVSGNTIY; J gene: TRBJ1-3; V gene: TRBV6-1
CDR3 protein: ASSDNLGANVLT; J gene: TRBJ2-6; V gene: TRBV7-3
CDR3 protein: ASSEVPPRTSGANEQF; J gene: TRBJ2-1; V gene: TRBV2
CDR3 protein: ASSQGDRANTEAF; J gene: TRBJ1-1; V gene: TRBV4-2
CDR3 protein: ASSLVVSPYEQY; J gene: TRBJ2-7; V gene: TRBV5-1
CDR3 protein: ASSLMTSGALTDTQY; J gene: TRBJ2-3; V gene: TRBV7-6
CDR3 protein: ASSGLRTWTGEVNEQF; J gene: TRBJ2-1; V gene: TRBV21-1
CDR3 protein: ASSQAGTSGNYEQY; J gene: TRBJ2-7; V gene: TRBV14
CDR3 protein: ASSYPGGPYNEQF; J gene: TRBJ2-1; V gene: TRBV6-6
CDR3 protein: ASSPTSGRVNEQF; J gene: TRBJ2-1; V gene: TRBV9
CDR3 protein: AGDNYAGANVLT; J gene: TRBJ2-6; V gene: TRBV7-8
CDR3 protein: ASSLAGGNEQF; J gene: TRBJ2-1; V gene: TRBV5-1
CDR3 protein: ASSLQWLAGTSYNEQF; J gene: TRBJ2-1; V gene: TRBV19
CDR3 protein: ASSLTPDTIY; J gene: TRBJ1-3; V gene: TRBV7-9
CDR3 protein: ASSPIAGVSNEQF; J gene: TRBJ2-1; V gene: TRBV7-3
CDR3 protein: ASSPSGAPYNEQF; J gene: TRBJ2-1; V gene: TRBV7-2
CDR3 protein: ATSFQGLGNEQF; J gene: TRBJ2-1; V gene: TRBV27